This T cell receptor (beta chain) was obtained from a study of blood T cell repertoires in COVID-19. The overall study: Sites across the United States, Italy and Spain contributed samples from acute and convalescent COVID-19.

Authors' processing steps: Cell counts per sample came from amplifying reference gene primers. Sequencing used immunoSEQ multiplex PCR; TCRdb keeps in-frame clones, though not all of them. V, J and clone size are taken as reported in that table, and D and trimming were inferred from the DNA itself. The sample contains more than 200,000 clones, about 86% of which appear only once. Germline CDR1 and CDR2: SEHNR and FQNEAQ (reference sequence). CDR3 length: 16 amino acids. V lost 5 bases, J lost 6 bases, and 8 bases stayed unmatched. Sequences were obtained from peripheral blood. The receptor was isolated from an older man with acute or convalescent COVID-19. This chain joins TRBV7-9 and TRBJ2-3; 13 positions agree with TRBD2. The CDR3 loop reads CASSLGTSGAADTQYF. CDR3 in DNA: TGTGCCAGCAGCCTTGGGACTAGCGGGGCGGCGGATACGCAGTATTTT.